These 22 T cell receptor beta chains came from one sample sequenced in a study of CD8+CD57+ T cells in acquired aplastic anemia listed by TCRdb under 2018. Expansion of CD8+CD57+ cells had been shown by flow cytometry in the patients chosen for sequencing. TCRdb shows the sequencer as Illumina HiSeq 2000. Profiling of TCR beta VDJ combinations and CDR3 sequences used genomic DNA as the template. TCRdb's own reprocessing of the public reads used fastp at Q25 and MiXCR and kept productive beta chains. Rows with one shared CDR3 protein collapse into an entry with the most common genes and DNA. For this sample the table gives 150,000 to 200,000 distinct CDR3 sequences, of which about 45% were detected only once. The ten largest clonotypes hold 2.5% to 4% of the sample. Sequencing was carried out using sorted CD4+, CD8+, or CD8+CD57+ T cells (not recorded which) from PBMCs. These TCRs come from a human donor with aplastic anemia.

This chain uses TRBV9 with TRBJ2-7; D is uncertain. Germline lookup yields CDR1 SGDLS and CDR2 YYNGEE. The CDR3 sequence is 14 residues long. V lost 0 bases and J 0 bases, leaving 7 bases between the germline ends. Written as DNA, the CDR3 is TGTGCCAGCAGCGTAGGTTCAGCCTCCTACGAGCAGTACTTC. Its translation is CASSVGSASYEQYF. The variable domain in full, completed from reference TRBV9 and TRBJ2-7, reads DSGVTQTPKHLITATGQRVTLRCSPRSGDLSVYWYQQSLDQGLQFLIQYYNGEERAKGNILERFSAQQFPDLHSELNLSSLELGDSALYFCASSVGSASYEQYFGPGTRLTVT.

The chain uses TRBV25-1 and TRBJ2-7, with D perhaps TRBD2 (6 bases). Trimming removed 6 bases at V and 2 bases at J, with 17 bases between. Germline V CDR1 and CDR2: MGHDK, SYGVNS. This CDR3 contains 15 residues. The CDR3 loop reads CASSLGSSDTYEQYF. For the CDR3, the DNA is TGTGCCAGCAGCTTAGGCTCTAGCGACACCTACGAGCAGTACTTC.

The CDR3 coding sequence is TGTGCCACCGCGGGGACAGGCAGGGGTAATCAGCCCCAGCATTTT. Amino acids: CATAGTGRGNQPQHF. The V gene is TRBV15, the J gene TRBJ1-5, with TRBD1 matching 8 bases. J gave up 4 bases and V 8 bases, and 10 bases lay outside the gene matches. From germline, CDR1 is LNHNV and CDR2 YYDKDF (reference sequence). CDR3 size: 15 residues.

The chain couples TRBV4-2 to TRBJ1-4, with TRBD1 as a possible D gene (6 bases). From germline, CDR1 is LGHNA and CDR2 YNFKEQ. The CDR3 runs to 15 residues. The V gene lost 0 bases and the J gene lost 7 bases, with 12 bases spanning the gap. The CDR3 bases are TGTGCCAGCAGCCAAGAACAGGGTTACGCTGAAAAACTGTTTTTT. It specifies CASSQEQGYAEKLFF.

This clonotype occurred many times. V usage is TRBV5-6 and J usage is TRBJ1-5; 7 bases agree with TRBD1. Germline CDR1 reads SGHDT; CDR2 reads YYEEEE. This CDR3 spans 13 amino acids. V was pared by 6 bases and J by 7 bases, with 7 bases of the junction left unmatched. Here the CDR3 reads CASTQGGGQPQHF. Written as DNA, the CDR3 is TGTGCCAGCACCCAGGGGGGGGGGCAGCCCCAGCATTTT.

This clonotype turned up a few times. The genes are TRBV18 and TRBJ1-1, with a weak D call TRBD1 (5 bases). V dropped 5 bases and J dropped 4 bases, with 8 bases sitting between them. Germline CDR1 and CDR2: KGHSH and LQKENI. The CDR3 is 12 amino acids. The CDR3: CASSNQGTEAFF. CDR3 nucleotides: TGTGCCAGCTCAAATCAGGGCACTGAAGCTTTCTTT.

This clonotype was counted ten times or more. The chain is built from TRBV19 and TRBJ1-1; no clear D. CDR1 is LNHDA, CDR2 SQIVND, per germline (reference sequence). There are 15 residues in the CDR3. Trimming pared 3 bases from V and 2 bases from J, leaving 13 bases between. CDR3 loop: CASSIVGLPNTEAFF. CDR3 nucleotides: TGTGCCAGTAGTATCGTTGGGCTTCCAAACACTGAAGCTTTCTTT.

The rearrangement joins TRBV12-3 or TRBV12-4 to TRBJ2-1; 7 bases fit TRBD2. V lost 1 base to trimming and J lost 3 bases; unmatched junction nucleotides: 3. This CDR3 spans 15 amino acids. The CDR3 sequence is CASSLGLADYNEQFF. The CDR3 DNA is TGTGCCAGCAGTTTAGGGCTAGCGGACTACAATGAGCAGTTCTTC.

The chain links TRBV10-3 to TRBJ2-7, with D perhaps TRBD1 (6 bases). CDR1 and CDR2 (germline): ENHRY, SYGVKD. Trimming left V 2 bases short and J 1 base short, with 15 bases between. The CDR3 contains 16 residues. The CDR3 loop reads CAISEPQTGDSYEQYF. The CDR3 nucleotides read TGTGCCATCAGTGAGCCCCAGACAGGCGATTCCTACGAGCAGTACTTC.

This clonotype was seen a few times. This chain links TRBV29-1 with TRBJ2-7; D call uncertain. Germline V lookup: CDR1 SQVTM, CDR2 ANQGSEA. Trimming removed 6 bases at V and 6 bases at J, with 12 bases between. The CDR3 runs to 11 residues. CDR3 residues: CSVPLGAEQYF. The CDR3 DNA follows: TGCAGCGTCCCTTTAGGAGCCGAGCAGTACTTC.

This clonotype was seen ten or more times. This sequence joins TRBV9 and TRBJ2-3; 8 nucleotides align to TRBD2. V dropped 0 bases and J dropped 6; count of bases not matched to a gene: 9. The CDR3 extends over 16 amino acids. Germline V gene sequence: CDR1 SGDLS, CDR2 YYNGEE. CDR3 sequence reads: CASSVGFSGMADTQYF. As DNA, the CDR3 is TGTGCCAGCAGCGTAGGTTTTAGCGGGATGGCCGATACGCAGTATTTT.

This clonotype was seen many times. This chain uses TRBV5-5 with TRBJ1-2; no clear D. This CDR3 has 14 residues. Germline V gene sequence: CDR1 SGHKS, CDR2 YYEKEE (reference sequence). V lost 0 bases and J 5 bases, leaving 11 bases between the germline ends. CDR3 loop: CASSLDREAYGYTF. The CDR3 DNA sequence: TGTGCCAGCAGCTTGGATAGGGAGGCTTATGGCTACACCTTC.

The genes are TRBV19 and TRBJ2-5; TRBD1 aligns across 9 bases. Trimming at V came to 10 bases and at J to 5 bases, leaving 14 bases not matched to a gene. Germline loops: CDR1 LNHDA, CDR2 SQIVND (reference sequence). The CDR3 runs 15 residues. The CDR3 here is CATRPGQGVGETQYF. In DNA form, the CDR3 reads TGTGCCACCAGGCCGGGACAGGGCGTTGGGGAGACCCAGTACTTC.

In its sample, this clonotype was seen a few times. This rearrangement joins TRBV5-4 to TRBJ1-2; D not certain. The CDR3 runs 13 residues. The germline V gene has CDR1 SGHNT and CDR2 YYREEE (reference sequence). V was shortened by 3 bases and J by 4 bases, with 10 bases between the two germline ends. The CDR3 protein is CASSSTGVYGYTF. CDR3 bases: TGTGCCAGCAGCTCCACGGGCGTCTATGGCTACACCTTC.

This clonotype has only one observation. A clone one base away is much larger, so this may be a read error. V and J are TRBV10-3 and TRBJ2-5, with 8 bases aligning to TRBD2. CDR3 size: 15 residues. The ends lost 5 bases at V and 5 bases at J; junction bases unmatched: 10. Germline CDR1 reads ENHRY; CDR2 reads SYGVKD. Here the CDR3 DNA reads TGTGCCATCAGTTACTCGGGGGGGGGCCTTGAGACCCAGTACTTC. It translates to CAISYSGGGLETQYF.

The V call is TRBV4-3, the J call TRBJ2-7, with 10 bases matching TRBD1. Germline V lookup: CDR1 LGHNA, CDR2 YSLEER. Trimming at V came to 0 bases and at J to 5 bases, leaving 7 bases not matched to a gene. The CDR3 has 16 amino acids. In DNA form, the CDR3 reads TGCGCCAGCAGCCAAGATTGGGACAGGGGTATCGACGAGCAGTACTTC. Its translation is CASSQDWDRGIDEQYF.

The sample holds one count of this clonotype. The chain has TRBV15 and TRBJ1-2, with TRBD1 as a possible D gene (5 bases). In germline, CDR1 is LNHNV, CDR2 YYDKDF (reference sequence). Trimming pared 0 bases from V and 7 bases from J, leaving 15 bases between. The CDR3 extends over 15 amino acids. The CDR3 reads CATSRDMGTAPGYTF. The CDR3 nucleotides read TGTGCCACCAGCAGAGATATGGGGACGGCTCCTGGCTACACCTTC.

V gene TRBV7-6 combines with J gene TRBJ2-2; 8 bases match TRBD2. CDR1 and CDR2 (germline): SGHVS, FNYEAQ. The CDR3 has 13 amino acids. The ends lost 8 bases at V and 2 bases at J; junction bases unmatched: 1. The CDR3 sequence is CASLAGNTGELFF. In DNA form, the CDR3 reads TGTGCCAGCTTAGCGGGAAACACCGGGGAGCTGTTTTTT.

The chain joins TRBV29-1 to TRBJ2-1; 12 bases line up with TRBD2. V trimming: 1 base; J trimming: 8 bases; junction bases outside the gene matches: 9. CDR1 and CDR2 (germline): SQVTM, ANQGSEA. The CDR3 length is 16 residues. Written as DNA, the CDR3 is TGCAGCGTTGAAGCCGGGACTAGCGGGTCCCACGATGAGCAGTTCTTC. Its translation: CSVEAGTSGSHDEQFF.

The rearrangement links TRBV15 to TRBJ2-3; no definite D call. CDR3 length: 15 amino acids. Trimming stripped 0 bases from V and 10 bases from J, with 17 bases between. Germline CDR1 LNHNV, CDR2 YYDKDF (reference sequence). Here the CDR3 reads CATSREVQGRSPQYF. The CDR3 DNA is TGTGCCACCAGCAGAGAGGTCCAAGGCCGGTCTCCGCAGTATTTT.

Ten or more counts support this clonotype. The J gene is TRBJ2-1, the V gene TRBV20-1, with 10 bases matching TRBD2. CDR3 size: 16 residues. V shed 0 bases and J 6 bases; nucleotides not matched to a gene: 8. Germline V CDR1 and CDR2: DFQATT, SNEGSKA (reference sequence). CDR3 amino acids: CSARDFVAGGRNEQFF. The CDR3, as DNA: TGCAGTGCTAGAGATTTTGTAGCGGGGGGTCGCAATGAGCAGTTCTTC.

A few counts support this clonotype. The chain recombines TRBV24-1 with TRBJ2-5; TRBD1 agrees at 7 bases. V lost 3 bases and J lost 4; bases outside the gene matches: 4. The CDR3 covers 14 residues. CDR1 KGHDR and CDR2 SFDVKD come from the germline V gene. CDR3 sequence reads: CATSDRQGVETQYF. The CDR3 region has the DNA TGTGCCACCAGTGATCGACAGGGTGTAGAGACCCAGTACTTC.